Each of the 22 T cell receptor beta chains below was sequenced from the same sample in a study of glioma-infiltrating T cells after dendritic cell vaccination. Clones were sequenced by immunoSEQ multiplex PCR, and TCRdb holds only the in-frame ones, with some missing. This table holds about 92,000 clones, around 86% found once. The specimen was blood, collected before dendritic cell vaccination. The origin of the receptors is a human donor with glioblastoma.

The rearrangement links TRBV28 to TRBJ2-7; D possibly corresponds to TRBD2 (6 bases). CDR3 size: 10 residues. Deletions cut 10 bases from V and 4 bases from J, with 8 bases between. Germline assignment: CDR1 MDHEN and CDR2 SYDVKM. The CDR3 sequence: CATGGYEQYF. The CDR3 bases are TGTGCCACTGGAGGGTACGAGCAGTACTTC.

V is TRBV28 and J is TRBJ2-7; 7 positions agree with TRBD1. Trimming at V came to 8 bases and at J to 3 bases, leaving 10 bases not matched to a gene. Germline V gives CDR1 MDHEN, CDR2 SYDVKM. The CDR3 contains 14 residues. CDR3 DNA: TGTGCCAGCTCAAACAGGGGAATAAACTACGAGCAGTACTTC. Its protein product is CASSNRGINYEQYF.

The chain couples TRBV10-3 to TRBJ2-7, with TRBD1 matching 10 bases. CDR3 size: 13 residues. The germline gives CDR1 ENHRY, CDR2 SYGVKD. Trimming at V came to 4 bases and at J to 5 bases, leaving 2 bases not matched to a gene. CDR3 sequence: CAISGGQGDEQYF. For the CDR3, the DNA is TGTGCCATCAGTGGAGGACAGGGGGACGAGCAGTACTTC.

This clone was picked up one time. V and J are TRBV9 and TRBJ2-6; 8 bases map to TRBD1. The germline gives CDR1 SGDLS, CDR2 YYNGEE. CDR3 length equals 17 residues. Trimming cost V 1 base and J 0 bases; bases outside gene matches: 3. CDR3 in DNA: TGTGCCAGCAGCGTACAGGGGGCCAGCTCTGGGGCCAACGTCCTGACTTTC. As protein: CASSVQGASSGANVLTF.

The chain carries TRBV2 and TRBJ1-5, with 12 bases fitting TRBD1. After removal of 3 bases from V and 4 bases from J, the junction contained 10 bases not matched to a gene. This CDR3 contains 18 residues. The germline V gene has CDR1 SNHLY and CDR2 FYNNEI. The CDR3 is CASSDRDRGPLGNQPQHF. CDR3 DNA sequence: TGTGCCAGCAGTGACCGGGACAGGGGGCCTTTAGGAAATCAGCCCCAGCATTTT. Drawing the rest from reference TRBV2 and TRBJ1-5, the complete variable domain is EPEVTQTPSHQVTQMGQEVILRCVPISNHLYFYWYRQILGQKVEFLVSFYNNEISEKSEIFDDQFSVERPDGSNFTLKIRSTKLEDSAMYFCASSDRDRGPLGNQPQHFGDGTRLSIL.

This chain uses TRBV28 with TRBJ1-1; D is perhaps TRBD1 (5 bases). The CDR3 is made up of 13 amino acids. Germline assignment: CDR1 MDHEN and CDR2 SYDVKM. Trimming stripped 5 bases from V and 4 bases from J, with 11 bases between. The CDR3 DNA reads TGTGCCAGCAGTCCGGGGGGGGGCACTGAAGCTTTCTTT. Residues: CASSPGGGTEAFF.

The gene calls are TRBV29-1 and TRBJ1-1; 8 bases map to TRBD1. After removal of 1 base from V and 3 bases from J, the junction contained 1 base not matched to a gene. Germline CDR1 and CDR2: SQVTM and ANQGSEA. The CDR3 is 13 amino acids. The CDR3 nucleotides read TGCAGCGTTGAAGTACAGGGGGACACTGAAGCTTTCTTT. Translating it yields CSVEVQGDTEAFF.

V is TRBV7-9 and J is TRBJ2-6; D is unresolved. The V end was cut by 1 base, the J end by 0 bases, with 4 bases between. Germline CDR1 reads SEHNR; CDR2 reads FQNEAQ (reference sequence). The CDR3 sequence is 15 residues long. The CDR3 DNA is TGTGCCAGCAGCTTAGTGAGCTCTGGGGCCAACGTCCTGACTTTC. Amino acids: CASSLVSSGANVLTF.

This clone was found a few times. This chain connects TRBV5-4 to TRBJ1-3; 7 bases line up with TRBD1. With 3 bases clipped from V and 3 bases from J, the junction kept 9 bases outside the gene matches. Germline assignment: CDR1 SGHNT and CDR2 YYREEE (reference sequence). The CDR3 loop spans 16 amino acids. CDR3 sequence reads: CASSYGQARGGNTIYF. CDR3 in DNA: TGTGCCAGCAGCTACGGACAGGCTAGGGGTGGAAACACCATATATTTT. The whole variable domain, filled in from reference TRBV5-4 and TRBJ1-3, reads ETGVTQSPTHLIKTRGQQVTLRCSSQSGHNTVSWYQQALGQGPQFIFQYYREEENGRGNFPPRFSGLQFPNYSSELNVNALELDDSALYLCASSYGQARGGNTIYFGEGSWLTVV.

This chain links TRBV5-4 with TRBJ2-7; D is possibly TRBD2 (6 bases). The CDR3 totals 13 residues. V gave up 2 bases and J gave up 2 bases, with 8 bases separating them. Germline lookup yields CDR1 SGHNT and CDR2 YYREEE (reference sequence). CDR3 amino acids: CASSFAGTYEQYF. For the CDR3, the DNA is TGTGCCAGCAGCTTTGCGGGGACCTACGAGCAGTACTTC.

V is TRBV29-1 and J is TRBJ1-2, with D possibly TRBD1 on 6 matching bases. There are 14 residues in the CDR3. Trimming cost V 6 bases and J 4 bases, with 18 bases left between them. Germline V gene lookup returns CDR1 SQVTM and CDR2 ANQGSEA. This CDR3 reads CSVSSRGPTYGYTF. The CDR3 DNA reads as TGCAGCGTCTCCTCCAGGGGACCCACCTATGGCTACACCTTC.

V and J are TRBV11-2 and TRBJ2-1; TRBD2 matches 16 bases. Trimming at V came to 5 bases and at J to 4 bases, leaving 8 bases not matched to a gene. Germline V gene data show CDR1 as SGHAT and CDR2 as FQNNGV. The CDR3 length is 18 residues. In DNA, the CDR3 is TGTGCCAGCAGCCACCCCGGGACTAGCGGGAGGGCGTACAATGAGCAGTTCTTC. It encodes CASSHPGTSGRAYNEQFF.

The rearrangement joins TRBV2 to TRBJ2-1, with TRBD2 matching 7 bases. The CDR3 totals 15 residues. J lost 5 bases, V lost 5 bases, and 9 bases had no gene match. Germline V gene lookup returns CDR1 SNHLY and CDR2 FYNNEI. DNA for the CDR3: TGTGCCAGCAGTCTTAGCGGGTTCGAGGACAATGAGCAGTTCTTC. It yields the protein CASSLSGFEDNEQFF.

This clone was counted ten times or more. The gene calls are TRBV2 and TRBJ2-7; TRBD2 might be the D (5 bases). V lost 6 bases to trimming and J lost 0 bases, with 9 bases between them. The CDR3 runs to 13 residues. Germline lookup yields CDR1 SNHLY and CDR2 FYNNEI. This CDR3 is CASRAGISYEQYF. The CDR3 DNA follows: TGTGCCAGCAGAGCCGGGATCTCCTACGAGCAGTACTTC.

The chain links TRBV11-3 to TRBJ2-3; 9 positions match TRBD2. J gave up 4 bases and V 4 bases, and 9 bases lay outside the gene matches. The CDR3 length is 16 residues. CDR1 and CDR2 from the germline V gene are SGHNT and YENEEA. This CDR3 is CASSWRTSEGPDTQYF. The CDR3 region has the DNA TGTGCCAGCAGCTGGAGGACTAGCGAGGGGCCAGATACGCAGTATTTT.

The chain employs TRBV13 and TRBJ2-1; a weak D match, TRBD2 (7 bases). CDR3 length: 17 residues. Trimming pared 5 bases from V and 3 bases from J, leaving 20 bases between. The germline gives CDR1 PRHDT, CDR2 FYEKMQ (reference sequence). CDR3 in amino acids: CASSLKNLGGLYNEQFF. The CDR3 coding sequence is TGTGCCAGCAGCCTCAAAAACCTCGGGGGGCTCTACAATGAGCAGTTCTTC.

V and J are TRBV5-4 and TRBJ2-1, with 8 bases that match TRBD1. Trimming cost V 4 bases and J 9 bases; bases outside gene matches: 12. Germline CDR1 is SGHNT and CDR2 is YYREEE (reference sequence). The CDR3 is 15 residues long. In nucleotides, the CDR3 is TGTGCCAGCAGCCGGTATCGGACAGGGTCCGGTGAGCAGTTCTTC. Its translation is CASSRYRTGSGEQFF.

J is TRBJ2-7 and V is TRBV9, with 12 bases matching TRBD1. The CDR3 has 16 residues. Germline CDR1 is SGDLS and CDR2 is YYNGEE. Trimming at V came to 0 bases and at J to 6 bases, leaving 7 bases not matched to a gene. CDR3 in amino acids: CASSVGLGTGGAEQYF. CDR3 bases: TGTGCCAGCAGCGTAGGGTTGGGGACAGGGGGCGCCGAGCAGTACTTC.

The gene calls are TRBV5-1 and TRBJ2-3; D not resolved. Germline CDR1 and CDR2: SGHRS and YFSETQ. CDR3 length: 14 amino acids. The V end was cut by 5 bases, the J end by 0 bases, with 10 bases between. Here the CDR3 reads CASSRRTSTDTQYF. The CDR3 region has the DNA TGCGCCAGCAGTCGTCGTACTAGCACAGATACGCAGTATTTT.

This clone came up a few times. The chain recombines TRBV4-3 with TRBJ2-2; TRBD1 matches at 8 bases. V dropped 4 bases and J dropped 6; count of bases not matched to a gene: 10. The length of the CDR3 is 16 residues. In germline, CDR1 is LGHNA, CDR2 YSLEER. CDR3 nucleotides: TGCGCCAGCAGCCTCCACCAGGGGGCTCGCTCCGGGGAGCTGTTTTTT. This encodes CASSLHQGARSGELFF.

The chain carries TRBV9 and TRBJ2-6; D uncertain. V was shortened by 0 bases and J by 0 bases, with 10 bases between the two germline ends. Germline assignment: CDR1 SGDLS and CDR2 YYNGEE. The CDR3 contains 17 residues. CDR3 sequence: CASSVEVRGSGANVLTF. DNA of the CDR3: TGTGCCAGCAGCGTAGAGGTTAGAGGCTCTGGGGCCAACGTCCTGACTTTC.

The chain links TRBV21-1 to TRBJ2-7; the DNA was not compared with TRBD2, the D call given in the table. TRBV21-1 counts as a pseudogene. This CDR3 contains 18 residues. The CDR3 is CASSQAGTSGVVAYEQYF. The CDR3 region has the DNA TGTGCCAGCAGCCAAGCCGGGACTAGCGGGGTTGTGGCCTACGAGCAGTACTTC.